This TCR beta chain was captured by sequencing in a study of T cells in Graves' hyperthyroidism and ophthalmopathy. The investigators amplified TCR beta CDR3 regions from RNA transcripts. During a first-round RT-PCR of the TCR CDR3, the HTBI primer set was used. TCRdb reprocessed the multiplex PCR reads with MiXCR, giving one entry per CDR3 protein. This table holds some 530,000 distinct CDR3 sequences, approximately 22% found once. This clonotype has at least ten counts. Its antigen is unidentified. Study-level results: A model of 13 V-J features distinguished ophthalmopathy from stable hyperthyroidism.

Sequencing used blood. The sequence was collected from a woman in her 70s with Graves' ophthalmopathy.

CDR3 protein: CASGKSGSSYNEQFF. DNA of the CDR3: TGCGCCAGCGGAAAGAGTGGGAGCTCCTACAATGAGCAGTTCTTC. The chain joins TRBV5-1 to TRBJ2-1; D possibly corresponds to TRBD2 (5 bases). V was shortened by 7 bases and J by 0 bases, with 14 bases between the two germline ends. CDR1 and CDR2 (germline): SGHRS, YFSETQ. The CDR3 runs to 15 residues.